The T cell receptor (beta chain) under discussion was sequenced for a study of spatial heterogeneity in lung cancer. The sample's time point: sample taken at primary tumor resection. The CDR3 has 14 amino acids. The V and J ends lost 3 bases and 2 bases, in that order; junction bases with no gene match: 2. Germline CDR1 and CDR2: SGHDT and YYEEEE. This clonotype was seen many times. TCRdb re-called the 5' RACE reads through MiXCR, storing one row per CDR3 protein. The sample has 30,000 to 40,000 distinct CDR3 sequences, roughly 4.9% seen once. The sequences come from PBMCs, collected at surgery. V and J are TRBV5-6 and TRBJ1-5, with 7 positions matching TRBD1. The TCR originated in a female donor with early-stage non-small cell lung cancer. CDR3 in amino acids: CASSYRGGNQPQHF. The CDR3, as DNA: TGTGCCAGCAGCTACAGGGGTGGCAATCAGCCCCAGCATTTT.